The following is a T cell receptor (beta chain) sequence with its context. Its antigen remains unknown. Profiling relied on immunoSEQ multiplex PCR, and the TCRdb table lists in-frame clones only, not all of them. The sample has around 150,000 clones, roughly 80% seen once. This specimen comes from a study of cytotoxic CD8 clonotypes in ibrutinib-treated CLL. TCR beta libraries used approximately 1.9 micrograms of genomic DNA from cryopreserved PBMCs. With 1 base removed from V and 8 bases from J, the gap between germline ends came to 5 bases. The CDR3 covers 11 residues. Germline loops: CDR1 MDHEN, CDR2 SYDVKM. Points from the study as a whole: Lymph node repertoires were not studied, and sampling times were unmatched. Baseline clonality, above age-matched healthy donor levels, tracked circulating CD8+ T-cell counts. Before falling back toward baseline at progression, clonality had risen at the time of ibrutinib response.

The gene calls are TRBV28 and TRBJ1-1; D gene ambiguous. The TCR sequence derives from a human donor with chronic lymphocytic leukemia. The specimen comprised PBMCs, sampled after 12 months of ibrutinib treatment. CDR3 sequence (DNA): TGTGCCAGCAGTTTATTGACAGAAGCTTTCTTT. Its translation is CASSLLTEAFF.